This entry concerns a single T cell receptor beta chain. The germline CDR1 and CDR2 sequences are SNHLY and FYNNEI. This CDR3 contains 15 residues. The V and J ends lost 5 bases and 2 bases, in that order; junction bases with no gene match: 7. The source of the sample is a study of cytomegalovirus exposure and HLA in healthy donors. PCR used 60 Vbeta primers and 13 Jbeta primers. The protocol was immunoSEQ multiplex PCR, while the TCRdb copy is restricted to in-frame clones and leaves out a portion. The data show approximately 93,000 clones, about four fifths seen once. Source material: PBMCs. This TCR was sampled from a male donor in good health and CMV-seropositive. The gene calls are TRBV2 and TRBJ1-2, with 8 bases aligning to TRBD1. This CDR3 reads CASSPQGGLNYGYTF. CDR3 nucleotide sequence: TGTGCCAGCAGTCCACAGGGGGGCCTAAACTATGGCTACACCTTC.